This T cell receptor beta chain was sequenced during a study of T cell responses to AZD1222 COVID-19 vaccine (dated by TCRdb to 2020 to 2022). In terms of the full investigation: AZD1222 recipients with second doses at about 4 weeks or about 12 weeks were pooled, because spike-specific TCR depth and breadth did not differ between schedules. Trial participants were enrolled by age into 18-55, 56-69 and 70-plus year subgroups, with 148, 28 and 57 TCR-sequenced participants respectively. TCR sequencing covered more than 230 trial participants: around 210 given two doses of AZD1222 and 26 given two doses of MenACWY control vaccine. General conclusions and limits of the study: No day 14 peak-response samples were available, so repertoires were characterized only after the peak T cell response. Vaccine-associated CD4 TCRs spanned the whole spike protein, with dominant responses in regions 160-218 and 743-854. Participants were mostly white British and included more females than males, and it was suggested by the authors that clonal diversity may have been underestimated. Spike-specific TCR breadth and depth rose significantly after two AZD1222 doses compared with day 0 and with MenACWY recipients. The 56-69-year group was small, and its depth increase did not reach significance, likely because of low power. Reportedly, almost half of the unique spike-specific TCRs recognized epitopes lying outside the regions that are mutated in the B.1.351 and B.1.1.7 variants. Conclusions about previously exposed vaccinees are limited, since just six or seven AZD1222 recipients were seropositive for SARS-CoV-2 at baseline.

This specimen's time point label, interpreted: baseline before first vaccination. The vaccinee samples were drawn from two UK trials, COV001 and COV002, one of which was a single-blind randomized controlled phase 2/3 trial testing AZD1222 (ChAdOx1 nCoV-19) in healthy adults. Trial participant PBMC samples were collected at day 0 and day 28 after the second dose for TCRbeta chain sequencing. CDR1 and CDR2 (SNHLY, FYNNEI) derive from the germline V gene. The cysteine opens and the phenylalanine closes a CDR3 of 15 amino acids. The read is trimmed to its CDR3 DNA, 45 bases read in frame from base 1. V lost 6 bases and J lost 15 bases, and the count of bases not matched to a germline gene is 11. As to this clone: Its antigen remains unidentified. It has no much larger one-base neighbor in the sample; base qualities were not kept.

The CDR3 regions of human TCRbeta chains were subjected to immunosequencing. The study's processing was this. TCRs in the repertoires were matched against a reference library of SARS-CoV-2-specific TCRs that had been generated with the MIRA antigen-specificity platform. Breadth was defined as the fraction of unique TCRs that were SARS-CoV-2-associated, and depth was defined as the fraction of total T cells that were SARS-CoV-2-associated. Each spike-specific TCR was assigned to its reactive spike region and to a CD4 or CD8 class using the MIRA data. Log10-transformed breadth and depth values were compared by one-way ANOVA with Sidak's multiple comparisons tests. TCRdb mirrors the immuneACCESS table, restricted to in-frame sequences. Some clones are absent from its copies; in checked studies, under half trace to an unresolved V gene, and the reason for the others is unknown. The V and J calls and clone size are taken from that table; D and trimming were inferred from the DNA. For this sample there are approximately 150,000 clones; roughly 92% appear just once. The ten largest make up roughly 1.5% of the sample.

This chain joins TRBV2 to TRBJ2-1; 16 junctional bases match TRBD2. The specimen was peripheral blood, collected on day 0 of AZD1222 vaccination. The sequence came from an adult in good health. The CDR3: CASSATLGTSGRGFF. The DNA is TGTGCCAGCAGCGCGACATTAGGGACTAGCGGGAGGGGGTTCTTC.